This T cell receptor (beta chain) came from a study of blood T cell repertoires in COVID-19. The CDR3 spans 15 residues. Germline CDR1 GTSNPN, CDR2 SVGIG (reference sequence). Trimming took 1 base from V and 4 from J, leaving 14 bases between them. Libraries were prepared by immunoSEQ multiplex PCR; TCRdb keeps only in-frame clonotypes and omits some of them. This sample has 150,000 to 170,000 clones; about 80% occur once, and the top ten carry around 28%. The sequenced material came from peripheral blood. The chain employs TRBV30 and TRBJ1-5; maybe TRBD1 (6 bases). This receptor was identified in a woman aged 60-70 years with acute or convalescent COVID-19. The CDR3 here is CAWSAGAPGNQPQHF. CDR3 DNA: TGTGCCTGGAGTGCAGGGGCCCCGGGGAATCAGCCCCAGCATTTT.